This TCR beta chain was sequenced during a study of CD8 T cells in Susac syndrome. The study, taken as a whole, reports: The number of individuals included in the study's TCR sequencing and HLA analysis was acknowledged as relatively small.

This clonotype showed up just a few times. The antigen is undetermined. Random hexamers were used to reverse transcribe an amount of roughly 0.5 to 1 ug RNA. MiXCR, applied by TCRdb to the immunoSEQ multiplex PCR reads, yields one record per CDR3 protein. The sample records approximately 170,000 distinct CDR3 sequences, approximately 92% being singletons. CDR1 is DFQATT and CDR2 is SNEGSKA in the germline V gene (reference sequence). The CDR3 runs 11 residues. J was trimmed by 4 bases and V by 5 bases; bases with no gene match: 1. Sequenced material: CD4+ T cells from PBMCs. This TCR came from a human donor in good health. The chain recombines TRBV20-1 with TRBJ1-1; 7 bases are a match to TRBD1. The CDR3 region is CSAYRGTEAFF. CDR3 in DNA: TGCAGTGCTTACAGGGGCACTGAAGCTTTCTTT.